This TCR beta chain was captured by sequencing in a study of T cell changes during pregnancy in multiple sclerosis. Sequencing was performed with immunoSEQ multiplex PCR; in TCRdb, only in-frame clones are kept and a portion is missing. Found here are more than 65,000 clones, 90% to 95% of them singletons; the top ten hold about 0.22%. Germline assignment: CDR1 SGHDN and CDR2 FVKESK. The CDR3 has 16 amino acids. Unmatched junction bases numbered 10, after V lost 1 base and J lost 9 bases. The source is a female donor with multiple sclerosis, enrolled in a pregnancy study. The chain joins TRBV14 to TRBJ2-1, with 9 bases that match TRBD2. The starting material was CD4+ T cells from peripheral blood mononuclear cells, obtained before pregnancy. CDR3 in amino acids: CASSQVVAGGQGEQFF. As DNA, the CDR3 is TGTGCCAGCAGCCAAGTGGTTGCGGGGGGGCAAGGTGAGCAGTTCTTC.